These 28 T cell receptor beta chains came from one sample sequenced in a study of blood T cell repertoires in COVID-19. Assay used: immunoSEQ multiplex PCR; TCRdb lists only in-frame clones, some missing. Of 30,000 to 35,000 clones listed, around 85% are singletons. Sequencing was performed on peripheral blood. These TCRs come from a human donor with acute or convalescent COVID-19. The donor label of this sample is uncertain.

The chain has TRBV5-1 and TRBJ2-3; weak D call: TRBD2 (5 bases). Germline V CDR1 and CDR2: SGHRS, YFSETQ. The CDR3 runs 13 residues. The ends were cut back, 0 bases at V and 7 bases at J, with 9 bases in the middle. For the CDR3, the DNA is TGCGCCAGCAGCTTGGGTAGCGAATATACGCAGTATTTT. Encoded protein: CASSLGSEYTQYF.

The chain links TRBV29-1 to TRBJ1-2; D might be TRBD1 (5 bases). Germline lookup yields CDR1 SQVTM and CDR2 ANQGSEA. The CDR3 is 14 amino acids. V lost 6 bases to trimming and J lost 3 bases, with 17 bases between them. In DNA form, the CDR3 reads TGCAGCGTAGTTTTTGAGACAGCTTACTATGGCTACACCTTC. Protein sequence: CSVVFETAYYGYTF.

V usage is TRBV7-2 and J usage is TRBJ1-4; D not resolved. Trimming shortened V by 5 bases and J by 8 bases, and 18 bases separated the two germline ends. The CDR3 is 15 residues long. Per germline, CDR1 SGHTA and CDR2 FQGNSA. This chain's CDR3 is CASSLVAGAGEKLFF. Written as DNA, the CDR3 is TGTGCCAGCAGCCTCGTGGCAGGCGCTGGGGAAAAACTGTTTTTT.

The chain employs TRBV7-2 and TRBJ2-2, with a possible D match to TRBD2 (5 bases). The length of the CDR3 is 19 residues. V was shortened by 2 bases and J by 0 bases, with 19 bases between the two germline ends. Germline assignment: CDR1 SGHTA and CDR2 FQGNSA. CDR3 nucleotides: TGTGCCAGCAGCTTAAGGGCCCGGACTCGGAACACGAACACCGGGGAGCTGTTTTTT. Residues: CASSLRARTRNTNTGELFF. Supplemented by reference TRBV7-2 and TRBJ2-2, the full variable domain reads GAGVSQSPSNKVTEKGKDVELRCDPISGHTALYWYRQSLGQGLEFLIYFQGNSAPDKSGLPSDRFSAERTGGSVSTLTIQRTQQEDSAVYLCASSLRARTRNTNTGELFFGEGSRLTVL.

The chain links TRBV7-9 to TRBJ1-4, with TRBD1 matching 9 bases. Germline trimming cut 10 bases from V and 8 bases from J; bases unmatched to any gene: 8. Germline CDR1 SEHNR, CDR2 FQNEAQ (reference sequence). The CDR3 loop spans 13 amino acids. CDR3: CATGTGGVEKLFF. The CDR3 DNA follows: TGTGCCACGGGAACAGGGGGCGTAGAAAAACTGTTTTTT.

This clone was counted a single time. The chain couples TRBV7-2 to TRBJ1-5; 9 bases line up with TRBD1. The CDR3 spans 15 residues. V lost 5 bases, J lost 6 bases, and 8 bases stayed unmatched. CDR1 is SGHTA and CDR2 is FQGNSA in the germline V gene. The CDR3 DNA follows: TGTGCCAGCAGCCCGGGACAGGGTGGGAGTCAGCCCCAGCATTTT. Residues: CASSPGQGGSQPQHF.

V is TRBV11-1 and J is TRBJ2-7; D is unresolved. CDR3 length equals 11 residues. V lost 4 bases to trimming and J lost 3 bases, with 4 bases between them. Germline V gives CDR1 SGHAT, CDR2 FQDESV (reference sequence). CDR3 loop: CASSSNYEQYF. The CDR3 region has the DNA TGTGCCAGCAGCTCCAACTACGAGCAGTACTTC.

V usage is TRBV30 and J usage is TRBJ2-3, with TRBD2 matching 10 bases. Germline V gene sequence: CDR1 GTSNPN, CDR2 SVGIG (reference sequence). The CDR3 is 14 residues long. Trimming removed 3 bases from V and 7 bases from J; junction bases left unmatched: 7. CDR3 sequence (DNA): TGTGCCTGGAGGACAGCGGGGGGGCTCTATACGCAGTATTTT. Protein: CAWRTAGGLYTQYF.

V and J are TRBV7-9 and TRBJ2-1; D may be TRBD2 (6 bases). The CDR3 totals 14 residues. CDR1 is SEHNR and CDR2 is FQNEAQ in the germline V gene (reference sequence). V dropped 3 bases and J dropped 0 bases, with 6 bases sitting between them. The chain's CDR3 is CASSFSGSYNEQFF. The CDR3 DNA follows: TGTGCCAGCAGCTTTAGCGGCTCCTACAATGAGCAGTTCTTC.

The CDR3 DNA follows: TGTGCCAGCAGAAGAGGACAGACTAACTATGGCTACACCTTC. This sequence encodes CASRRGQTNYGYTF. The rearrangement uses TRBV28 and TRBJ1-2, with D tentatively TRBD1 (6 bases). The CDR3 has 14 amino acids. Germline values: CDR1 MDHEN, CDR2 SYDVKM. Trimming removed 6 bases from V and 0 bases from J, with 11 bases in between.

The CDR3 nucleotides are TGTGCCAGTAGTATGCCCCACTGGACTAGCGGGAGCACAGATACGCAGTATTTT. It is translated as CASSMPHWTSGSTDTQYF. The V and J genes are TRBV19 and TRBJ2-3; 11 bases agree with TRBD2. J lost 0 bases, V lost 3 bases, and 8 bases had no gene match. CDR3 length equals 18 residues. Germline loops: CDR1 LNHDA, CDR2 SQIVND (reference sequence).

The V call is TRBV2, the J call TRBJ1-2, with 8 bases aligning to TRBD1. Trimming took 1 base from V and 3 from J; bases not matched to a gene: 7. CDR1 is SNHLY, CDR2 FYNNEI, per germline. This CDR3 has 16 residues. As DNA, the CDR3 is TGTGCCAGCAGTGAAGACAGGGGGTCCACCTACTATGGCTACACCTTC. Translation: CASSEDRGSTYYGYTF.

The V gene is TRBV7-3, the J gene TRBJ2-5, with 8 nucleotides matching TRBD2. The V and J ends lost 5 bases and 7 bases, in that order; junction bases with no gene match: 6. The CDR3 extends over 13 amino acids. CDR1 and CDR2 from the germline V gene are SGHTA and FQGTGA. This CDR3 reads CASSPGLAGTQYF. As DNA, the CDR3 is TGTGCCAGCAGCCCTGGACTAGCCGGGACCCAGTACTTC.

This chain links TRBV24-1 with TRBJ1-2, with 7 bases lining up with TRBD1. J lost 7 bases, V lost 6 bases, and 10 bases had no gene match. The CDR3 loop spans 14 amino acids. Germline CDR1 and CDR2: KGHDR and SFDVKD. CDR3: CATSQSTGQGGYTF. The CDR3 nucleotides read TGTGCCACCAGTCAGTCGACAGGGCAAGGTGGCTACACCTTC.

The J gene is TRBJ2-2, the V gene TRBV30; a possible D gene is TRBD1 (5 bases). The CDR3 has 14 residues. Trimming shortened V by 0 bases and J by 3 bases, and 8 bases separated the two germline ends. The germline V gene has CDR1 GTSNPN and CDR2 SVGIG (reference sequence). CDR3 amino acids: CAWSVRQYTGELFF. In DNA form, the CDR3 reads TGTGCCTGGAGTGTACGACAGTACACCGGGGAGCTGTTTTTT.

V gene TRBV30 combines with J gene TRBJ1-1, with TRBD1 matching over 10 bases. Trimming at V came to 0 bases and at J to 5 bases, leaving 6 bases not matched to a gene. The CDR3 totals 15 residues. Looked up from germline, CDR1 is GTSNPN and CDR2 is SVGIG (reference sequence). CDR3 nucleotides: TGTGCCTGGAGTGTAACCGGGACAGGGGAAACTGAAGCTTTCTTT. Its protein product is CAWSVTGTGETEAFF.

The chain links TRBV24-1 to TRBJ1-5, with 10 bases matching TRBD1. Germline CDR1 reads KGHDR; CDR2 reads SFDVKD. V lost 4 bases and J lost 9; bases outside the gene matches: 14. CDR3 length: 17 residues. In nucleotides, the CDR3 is TGTGCCACCAGTGACTCCCGACAGGGGGCTATTTCTCCGCCCCAGCATTTT. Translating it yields CATSDSRQGAISPPQHF.

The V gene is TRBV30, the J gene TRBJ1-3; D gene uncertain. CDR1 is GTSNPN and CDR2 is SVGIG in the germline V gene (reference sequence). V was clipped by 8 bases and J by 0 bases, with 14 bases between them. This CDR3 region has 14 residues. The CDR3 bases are TGTGCCAAGAGAGGCAGCTCCTCTGGAAACACCATATATTTT. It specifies CAKRGSSSGNTIYF.

This chain's CDR3 is CASSSGLAGVTSTDTQYF. DNA for the CDR3: TGTGCCAGCAGCTCGGGACTAGCGGGGGTTACTAGCACAGATACGCAGTATTTT. This rearrangement joins TRBV7-8 to TRBJ2-3, with 14 bases lining up with TRBD2. The trim removed 4 bases at V and 0 bases at J, leaving 6 bases unmatched. Germline loops: CDR1 SGHVS, CDR2 FQNEAQ. CDR3 size: 18 residues.

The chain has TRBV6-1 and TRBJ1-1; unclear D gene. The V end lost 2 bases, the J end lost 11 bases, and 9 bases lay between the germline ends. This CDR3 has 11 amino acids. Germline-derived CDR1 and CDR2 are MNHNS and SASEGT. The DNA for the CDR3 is TGTGCCAGCAGTGAAATGGCGAGGGCTTTCTTT. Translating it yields CASSEMARAFF.

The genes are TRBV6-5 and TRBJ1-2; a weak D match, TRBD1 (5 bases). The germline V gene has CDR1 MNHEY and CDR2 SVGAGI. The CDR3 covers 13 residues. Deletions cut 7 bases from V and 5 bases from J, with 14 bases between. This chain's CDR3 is CASITSGSYGYTF. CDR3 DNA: TGTGCCAGCATAACATCAGGGTCTTATGGCTACACCTTC.

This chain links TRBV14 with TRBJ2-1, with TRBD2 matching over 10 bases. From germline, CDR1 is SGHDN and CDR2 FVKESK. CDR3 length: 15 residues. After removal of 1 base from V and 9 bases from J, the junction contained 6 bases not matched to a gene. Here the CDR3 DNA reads TGTGCCAGCAGCCAAGGGCTAGCGGGAGATCGTGAGCAGTTCTTC. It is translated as CASSQGLAGDREQFF.

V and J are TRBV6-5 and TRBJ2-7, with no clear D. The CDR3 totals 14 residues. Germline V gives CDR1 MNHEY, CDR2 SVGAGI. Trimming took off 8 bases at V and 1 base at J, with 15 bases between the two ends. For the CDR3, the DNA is TGTGCCAGCGCTAAGACAAGGCTATCCTACGAGCAGTACTTC. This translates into CASAKTRLSYEQYF.

This chain's CDR3 is CASSYGRLAVQETQYF. The CDR3 bases are TGTGCCAGCAGTTATGGGAGATTAGCGGTTCAAGAGACCCAGTACTTC. The V and J genes are TRBV6-2 or TRBV6-3 and TRBJ2-5, with D perhaps TRBD2 (6 bases). The CDR3 loop spans 16 amino acids. Germline V gives CDR1 MNHEY, CDR2 SVGEGT. Deletions cut 3 bases from V and 2 bases from J, with 16 bases between.

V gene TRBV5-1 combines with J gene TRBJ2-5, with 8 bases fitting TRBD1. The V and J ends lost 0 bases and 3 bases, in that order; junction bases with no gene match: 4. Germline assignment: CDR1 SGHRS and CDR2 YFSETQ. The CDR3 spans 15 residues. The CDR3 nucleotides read TGCGCCAGCAGCTTGGTAGGACAGGGAGAAGAGACCCAGTACTTC. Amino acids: CASSLVGQGEETQYF.

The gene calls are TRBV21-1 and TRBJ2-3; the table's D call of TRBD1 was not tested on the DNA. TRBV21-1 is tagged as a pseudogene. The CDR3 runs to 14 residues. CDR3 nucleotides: TGTGCCAGCAGCAAAGTACAGGGAGCAGATACGCAGTATTTT. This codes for CASSKVQGADTQYF.

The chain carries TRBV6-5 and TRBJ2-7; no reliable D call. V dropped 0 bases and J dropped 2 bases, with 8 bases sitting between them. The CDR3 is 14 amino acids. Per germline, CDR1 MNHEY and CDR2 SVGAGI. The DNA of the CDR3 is TGTGCCAGCAGTTACTCTTCTCAGACCTACGAGCAGTACTTC. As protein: CASSYSSQTYEQYF.

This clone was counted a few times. The CDR3 region is CASSHLIQGIEGYTF. The CDR3 nucleotides read TGCGCCAGCAGCCATCTGATCCAGGGGATAGAAGGCTACACCTTC. This rearrangement joins TRBV4-1 to TRBJ1-2; D perhaps matches TRBD1 (6 bases). CDR3 length: 15 amino acids. Germline lookup yields CDR1 MGHRA and CDR2 YSYEKL. The V and J ends lost 3 bases and 8 bases respectively, with 19 bases between them.